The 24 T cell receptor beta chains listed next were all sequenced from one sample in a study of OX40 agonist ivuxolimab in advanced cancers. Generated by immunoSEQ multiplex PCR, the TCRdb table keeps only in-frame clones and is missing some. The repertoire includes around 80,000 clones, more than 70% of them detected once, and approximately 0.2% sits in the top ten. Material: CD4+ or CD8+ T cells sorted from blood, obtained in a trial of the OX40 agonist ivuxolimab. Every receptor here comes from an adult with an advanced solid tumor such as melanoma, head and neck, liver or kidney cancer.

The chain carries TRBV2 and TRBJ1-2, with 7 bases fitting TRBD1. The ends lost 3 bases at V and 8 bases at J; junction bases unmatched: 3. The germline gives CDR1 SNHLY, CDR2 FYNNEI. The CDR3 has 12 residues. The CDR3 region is CASSETGLGYTF. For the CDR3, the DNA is TGTGCCAGCAGTGAGACAGGGCTGGGCTACACCTTC.

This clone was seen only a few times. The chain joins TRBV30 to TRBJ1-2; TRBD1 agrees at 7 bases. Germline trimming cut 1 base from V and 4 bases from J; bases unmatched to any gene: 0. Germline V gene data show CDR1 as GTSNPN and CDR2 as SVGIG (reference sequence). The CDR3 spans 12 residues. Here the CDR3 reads CAWSGDSYGYTF. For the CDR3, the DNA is TGTGCCTGGAGTGGGGACAGCTATGGCTACACCTTC. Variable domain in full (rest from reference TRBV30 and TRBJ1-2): SQTIHQWPATLVQPVGSPLSLECTVEGTSNPNLYWYRQAAGRGLQLLFYSVGIGQISSEVPQNLSASRPQDRQFILSSKKLLLSDSGFYLCAWSGDSYGYTFGSGTRLTVV.

The DNA of the CDR3 is TGCGCCAGCAGCCGGGGGGCAGCACAAGAGACCCAGTACTTC. This gives the protein CASSRGAAQETQYF. The chain couples TRBV5-1 to TRBJ2-5; tentatively, D is TRBD2 (7 bases). V was clipped by 4 bases and J by 2 bases, with 12 bases between them. The CDR3 is 14 amino acids. Germline V gives CDR1 SGHRS, CDR2 YFSETQ.

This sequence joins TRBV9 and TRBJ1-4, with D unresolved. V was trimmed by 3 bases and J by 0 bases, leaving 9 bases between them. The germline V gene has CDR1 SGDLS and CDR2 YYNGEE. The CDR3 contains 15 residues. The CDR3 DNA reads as TGTGCCAGCAGCGGACACTTTGCAACTAATGAAAAACTGTTTTTT. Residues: CASSGHFATNEKLFF.

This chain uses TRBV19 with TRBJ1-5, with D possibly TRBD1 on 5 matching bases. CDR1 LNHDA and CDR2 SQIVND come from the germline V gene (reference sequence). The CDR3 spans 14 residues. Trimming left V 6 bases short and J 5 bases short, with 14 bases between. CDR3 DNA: TGTGCCAGTAGACCAAGCAGGGAACATCAGCCCCAGCATTTT. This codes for CASRPSREHQPQHF.

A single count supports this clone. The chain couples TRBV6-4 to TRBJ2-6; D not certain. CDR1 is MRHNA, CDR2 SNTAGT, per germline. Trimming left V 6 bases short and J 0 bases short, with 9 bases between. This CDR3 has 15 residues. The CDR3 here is CASRRSNSGANVLTF. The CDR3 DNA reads TGTGCCAGCAGAAGGTCTAACTCTGGGGCCAACGTCCTGACTTTC.

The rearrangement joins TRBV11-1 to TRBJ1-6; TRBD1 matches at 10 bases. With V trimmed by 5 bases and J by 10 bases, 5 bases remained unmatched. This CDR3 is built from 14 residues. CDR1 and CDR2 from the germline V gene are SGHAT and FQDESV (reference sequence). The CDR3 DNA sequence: TGTGCCAGCAGCGCCCGGGACAGGGGCTCACCCCTCCACTTT. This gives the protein CASSARDRGSPLHF.

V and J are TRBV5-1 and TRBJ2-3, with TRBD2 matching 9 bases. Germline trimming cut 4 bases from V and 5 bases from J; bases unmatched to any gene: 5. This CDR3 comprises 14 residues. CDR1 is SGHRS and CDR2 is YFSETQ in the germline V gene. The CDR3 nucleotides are TGCGCCAGCAGCCCATTAGCGGGAGTAGATACGCAGTATTTT. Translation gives CASSPLAGVDTQYF.

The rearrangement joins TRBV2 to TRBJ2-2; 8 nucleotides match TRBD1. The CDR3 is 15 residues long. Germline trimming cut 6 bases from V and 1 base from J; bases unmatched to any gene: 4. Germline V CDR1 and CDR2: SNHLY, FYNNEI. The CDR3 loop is CASRLDRGNTGELFF. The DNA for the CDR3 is TGTGCCAGCAGGCTCGACAGGGGGAACACCGGGGAGCTGTTTTTT.

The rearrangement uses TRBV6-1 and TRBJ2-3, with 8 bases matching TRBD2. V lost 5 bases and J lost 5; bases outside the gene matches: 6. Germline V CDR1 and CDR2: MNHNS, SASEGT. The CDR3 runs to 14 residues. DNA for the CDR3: TGTGCCAGCAGTTTGGACGGGGGGGTAGATACGCAGTATTTT. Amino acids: CASSLDGGVDTQYF.

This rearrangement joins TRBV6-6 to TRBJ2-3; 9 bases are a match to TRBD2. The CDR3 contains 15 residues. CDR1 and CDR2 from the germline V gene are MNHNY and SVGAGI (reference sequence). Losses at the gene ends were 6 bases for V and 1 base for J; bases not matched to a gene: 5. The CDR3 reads CASSPSGAGTDTQYF. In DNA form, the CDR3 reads TGTGCCAGCAGCCCTAGCGGGGCTGGCACAGATACGCAGTATTTT.

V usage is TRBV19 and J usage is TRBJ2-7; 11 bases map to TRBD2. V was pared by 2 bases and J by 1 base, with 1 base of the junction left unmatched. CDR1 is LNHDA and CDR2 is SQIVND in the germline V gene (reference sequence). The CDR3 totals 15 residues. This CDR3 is CASSILAGGSYEQYF. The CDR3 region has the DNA TGTGCCAGTAGTATACTAGCGGGAGGATCCTACGAGCAGTACTTC.

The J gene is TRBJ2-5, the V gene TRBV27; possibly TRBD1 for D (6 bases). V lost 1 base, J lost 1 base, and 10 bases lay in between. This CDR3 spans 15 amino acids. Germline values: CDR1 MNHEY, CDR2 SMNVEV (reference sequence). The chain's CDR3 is CASSLFRGAQETQYF. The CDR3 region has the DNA TGTGCCAGCAGTTTATTCAGGGGCGCCCAAGAGACCCAGTACTTC.

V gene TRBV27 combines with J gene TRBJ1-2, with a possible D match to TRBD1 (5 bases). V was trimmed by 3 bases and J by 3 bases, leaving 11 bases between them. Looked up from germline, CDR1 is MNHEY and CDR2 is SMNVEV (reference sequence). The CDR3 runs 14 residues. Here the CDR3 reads CASSLGRADYGYTF. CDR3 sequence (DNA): TGTGCCAGCAGTTTGGGCAGGGCGGACTATGGCTACACCTTC.

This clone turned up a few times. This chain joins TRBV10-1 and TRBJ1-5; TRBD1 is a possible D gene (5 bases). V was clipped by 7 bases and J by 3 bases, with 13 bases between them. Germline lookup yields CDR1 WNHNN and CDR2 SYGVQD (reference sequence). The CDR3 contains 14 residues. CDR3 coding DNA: TGCGCCAGCACCGAAGGGGTGTCCAATCAGCCCCAGCATTTT. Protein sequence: CASTEGVSNQPQHF.

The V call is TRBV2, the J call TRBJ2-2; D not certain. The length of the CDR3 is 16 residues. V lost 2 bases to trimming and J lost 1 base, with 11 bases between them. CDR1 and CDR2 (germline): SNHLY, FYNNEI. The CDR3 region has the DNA TGTGCCAGCAGTGAATGGGTGGGGTTGAACACCGGGGAGCTGTTTTTT. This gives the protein CASSEWVGLNTGELFF.

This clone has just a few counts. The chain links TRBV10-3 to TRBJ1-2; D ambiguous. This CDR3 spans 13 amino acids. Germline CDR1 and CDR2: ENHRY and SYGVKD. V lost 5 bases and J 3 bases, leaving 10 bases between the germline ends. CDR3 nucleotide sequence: TGTGCCATCAGTAAGGACGGGGACTATGGCTACACCTTC. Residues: CAISKDGDYGYTF.

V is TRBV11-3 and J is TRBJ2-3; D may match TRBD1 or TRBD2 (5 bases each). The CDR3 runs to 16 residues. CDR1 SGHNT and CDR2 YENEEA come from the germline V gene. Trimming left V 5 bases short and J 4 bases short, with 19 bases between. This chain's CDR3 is CASSKRGVPSADTQYF. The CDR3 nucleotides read TGTGCCAGCAGCAAGAGAGGGGTTCCCAGCGCAGATACGCAGTATTTT.

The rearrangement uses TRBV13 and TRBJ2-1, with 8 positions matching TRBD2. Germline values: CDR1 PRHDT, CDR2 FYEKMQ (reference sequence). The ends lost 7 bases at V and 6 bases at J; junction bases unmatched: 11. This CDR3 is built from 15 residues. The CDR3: CASTPFGGGLNEQFF. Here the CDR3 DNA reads TGTGCCAGCACCCCCTTCGGGGGGGGCCTCAATGAGCAGTTCTTC.

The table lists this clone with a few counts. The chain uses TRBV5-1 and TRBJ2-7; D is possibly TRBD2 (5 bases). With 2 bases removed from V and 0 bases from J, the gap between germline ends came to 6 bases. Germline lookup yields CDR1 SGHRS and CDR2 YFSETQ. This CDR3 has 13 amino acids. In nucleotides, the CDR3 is TGCGCCAGCAGCTTAGGGAGCTCCTACGAGCAGTACTTC. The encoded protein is CASSLGSSYEQYF.

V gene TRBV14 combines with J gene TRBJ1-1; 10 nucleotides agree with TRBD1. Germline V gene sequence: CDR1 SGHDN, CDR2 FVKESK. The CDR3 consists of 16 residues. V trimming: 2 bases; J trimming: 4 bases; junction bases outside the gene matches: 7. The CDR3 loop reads CASSQLFGTGVTEAFF. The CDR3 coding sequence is TGTGCCAGCAGCCAATTATTTGGGACAGGGGTCACTGAAGCTTTCTTT. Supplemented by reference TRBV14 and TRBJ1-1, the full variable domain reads EAGVTQFPSHSVIEKGQTVTLRCDPISGHDNLYWYRRVMGKEIKFLLHFVKESKQDESGMPNNRFLAERTGGTYSTLKVQPAELEDSGVYFCASSQLFGTGVTEAFFGQGTRLTVV.

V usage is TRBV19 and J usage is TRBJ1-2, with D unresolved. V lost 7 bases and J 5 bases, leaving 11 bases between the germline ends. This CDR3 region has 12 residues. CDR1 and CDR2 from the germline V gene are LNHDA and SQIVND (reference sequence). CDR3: CASNRGEYGYTF. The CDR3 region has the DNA TGTGCCAGTAACCGGGGTGAATATGGCTACACCTTC.

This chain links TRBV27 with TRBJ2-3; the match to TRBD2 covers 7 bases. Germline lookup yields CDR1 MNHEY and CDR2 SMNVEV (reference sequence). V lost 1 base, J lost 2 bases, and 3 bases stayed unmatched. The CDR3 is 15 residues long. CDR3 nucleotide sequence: TGTGCCAGCAGTTTATTGGCGGGGGTCACAGATACGCAGTATTTT. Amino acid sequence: CASSLLAGVTDTQYF.

Here the CDR3 reads CASSLGLSDTQYF. CDR3 in DNA: TGCGCCAGCAGCTTGGGACTTTCGGATACGCAGTATTTT. The rearrangement links TRBV5-1 to TRBJ2-3; D is undetermined. The germline gives CDR1 SGHRS, CDR2 YFSETQ. Between the trimmed V and J ends, which lost 0 bases and 6 bases, there was a span of 8 bases. The CDR3 consists of 13 residues.